This T cell receptor beta chain was documented in a study of T cells after yellow fever vaccination. Overall study context: Fractions of limited cellularity were prepared by means of SMART-Seq v4 Ultra Low Input.

This CDR3 has 16 amino acids. CDR1 and CDR2 from the germline V gene are LGHNA and YNFKEQ. V was trimmed by 0 bases and J by 1 base, leaving 11 bases between them. Study-level results: A minor fraction of clonotypes spanned both CD4 and CD8 compartments.

UMIs were added to TCR cDNA along with a universal primer site when it was made by 5'RACE template switching. Using its own MiXCR run on the 5' RACE reads, TCRdb lists one record per CDR3 protein. The table has more than 75,000 distinct CDR3 sequences, approximately 8.4% seen once. The sequence was obtained from a man younger than 35 who received the YFV17D yellow fever vaccine. The specimen comprised CD8+ T cells not binding an NS4B(214-222) dextramer, sorted from PBMCs, sampled more than 13 days after the first yellow fever vaccination. V gene TRBV4-2 combines with J gene TRBJ2-3; a possible D gene is TRBD2 (6 bases). The CDR3 region has the DNA TGTGCCAGCAGCCAAGAACCGGGGGTGGGCACAGATACGCAGTATTTT. The encoded protein is CASSQEPGVGTDTQYF.